This T cell receptor (beta chain) was sequenced for a study of blood T cell repertoires in COVID-19. Across the study: Sites in the United States, Italy and Spain provided acute and convalescent COVID-19 samples. Sample material is recorded as cDNA or gDNA derived from T cells, B-cell-depleted T cells, or PBMCs.

Original analysis: Estimation of nucleated cell counts relied on the amplification of reference gene primers. TCRdb's copy holds only in-frame clones and misses some; the assay was immunoSEQ multiplex PCR. V and J calls and clone size are copied from that table; D and trimming were computed from the DNA. This table has some 20,000 clones, approximately 91% appearing once. Sequencing was performed on peripheral blood. This TCR was recovered from a man aged 35-49 years with active COVID-19.

CDR3 DNA: TGCGCCAGCAGCCCCAGGACAAGCACAGATACGCAGTATTTT. It codes for CASSPRTSTDTQYF. The gene calls are TRBV4-3 and TRBJ2-3; possible D gene TRBD1, 5 bases. Germline V gene lookup returns CDR1 LGHNA and CDR2 YSLEER. Trimming shortened V by 4 bases and J by 0 bases, and 8 bases separated the two germline ends. CDR3 size: 14 residues.